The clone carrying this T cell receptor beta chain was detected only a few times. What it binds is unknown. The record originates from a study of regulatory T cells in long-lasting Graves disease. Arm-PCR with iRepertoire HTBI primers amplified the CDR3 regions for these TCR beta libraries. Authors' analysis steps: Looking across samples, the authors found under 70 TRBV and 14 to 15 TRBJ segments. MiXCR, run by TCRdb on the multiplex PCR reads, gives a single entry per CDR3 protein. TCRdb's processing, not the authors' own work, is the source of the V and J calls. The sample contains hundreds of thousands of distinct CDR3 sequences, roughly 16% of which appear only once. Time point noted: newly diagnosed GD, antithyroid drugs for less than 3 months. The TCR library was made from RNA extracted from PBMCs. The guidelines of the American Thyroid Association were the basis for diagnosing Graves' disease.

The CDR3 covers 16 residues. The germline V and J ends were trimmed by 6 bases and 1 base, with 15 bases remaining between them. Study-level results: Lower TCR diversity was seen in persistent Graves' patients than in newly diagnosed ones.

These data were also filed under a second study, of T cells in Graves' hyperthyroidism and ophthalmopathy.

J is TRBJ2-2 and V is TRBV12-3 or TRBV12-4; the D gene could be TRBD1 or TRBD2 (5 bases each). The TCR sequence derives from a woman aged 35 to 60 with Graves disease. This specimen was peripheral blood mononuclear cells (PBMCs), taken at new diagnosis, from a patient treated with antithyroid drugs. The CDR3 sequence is CASSPMGPKNTGELFF. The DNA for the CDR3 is TGTGCCAGCAGCCCCATGGGACCCAAGAACACCGGGGAGCTGTTTTTT.